This is a list of T cell receptor beta chains from one sample in a study of T-cell memory formation after mild COVID-19. From the 5' RACE reads, TCRdb called clonotypes with MiXCR, one entry per CDR3 protein. The sample holds about 110,000 distinct CDR3 sequences, over 15% seen once. Sequencing input: PBMCs or a T cell subset sorted from them (not recorded which). These receptors were obtained from an adult woman who had mild COVID-19 (a few samples of this study predate the infection). Cell type and time point are not known. The CDR3 runs from the conserved cysteine through the conserved F or W. The D gene is left open where the match is weak. Rows give clone size only sometimes, using once, few, many, or a class for an expanded clone.

>TRBV7-9|.|TRBJ2-2|few
CASSRTENTGELFF
TGTGCCAGCAGTAGGACAGAGAACACCGGGGAGCTGTTTTTT
>TRBV5-1|TRBD1|TRBJ2-7|many
CASSLGQGSDEQYF
TGCGCCAGCAGCTTGGGACAGGGCTCGGACGAGCAGTACTTC
>TRBV20-1|TRBD1|TRBJ2-1|few
CSAEVGVDRDLDHEQFF
TGCAGTGCAGAGGTAGGGGTTGACAGGGACCTTGACCATGAGCAGTTCTTC
>TRBV24-1|.|TRBJ2-3|.
CATRDPTDTQYF
TGTGCCACCAGGGATCCAACAGATACGCAGTATTTT
>TRBV9|TRBD1|TRBJ2-1|few
CASSVVGQGYNEQFF
TGTGCCAGCAGCGTAGTAGGACAGGGCTACAATGAGCAGTTCTTC
>TRBV4-1|.|TRBJ2-7|.
CASSHGDPYEQYF
TGCGCCAGCAGCCACGGGGACCCCTACGAGCAGTACTTC
>TRBV6-5|TRBD2|TRBJ2-3|.
CASSNGLGLAGDDTQYF
TGTGCCAGCAGTAACGGGCTGGGACTAGCGGGAGACGATACGCAGTATTTT
>TRBV5-5|TRBD1|TRBJ2-7|few
CASSLWGQEYEQYF
TGTGCCAGCAGCTTGTGGGGACAGGAATACGAGCAGTACTTC
>TRBV4-1|TRBD1|TRBJ2-7|few
CASSQDFEGTGVSGSSYEQYF
TGCGCCAGCAGCCAAGATTTTGAGGGGACAGGGGTTTCGGGCAGCTCCTACGAGCAGTACTTC
>TRBV15|.|TRBJ2-2|few
CATRLLRNTGELFF
TGTGCCACCAGGTTGCTGAGGAACACCGGGGAGCTGTTTTTT
>TRBV7-9|.|TRBJ2-3|.
CASSSPRLYDAQYF
TGTGCCAGCAGCTCCCCTAGATTATATGATGCGCAGTATTTT
>TRBV7-9|TRBD1|TRBJ1-2|.
CASSTPRDRGHYGYTF
TGTGCCAGCAGCACACCCCGAGACAGGGGCCACTATGGCTACACCTTC
>TRBV4-3|TRBD1|TRBJ2-7|few
CASSQDFTQGVYEQYF
TGCGCCAGCAGCCAAGATTTCACACAGGGGGTCTACGAGCAGTACTTC
>TRBV12-3/TRBV12-4|TRBD1|TRBJ2-7|few
CASSLTGSVEQYF
TGTGCCAGCAGCCTGACAGGGTCGGTCGAGCAGTACTTC
>TRBV27|.|TRBJ2-7|few
CASSLYGSGSYEQYF
TGTGCCAGCAGTTTATATGGCAGCGGCTCCTACGAGCAGTACTTC
>TRBV12-3/TRBV12-4|.|TRBJ2-3|many
CASRGTDTQYF
TGTGCCAGCAGGGGCACAGATACGCAGTATTTT
>TRBV3-1|TRBD2|TRBJ2-5|.
CASSQTGGQETQYF
TGTGCCAGCAGCCAGACGGGGGGCCAAGAGACCCAGTACTTC
>TRBV30|.|TRBJ1-2|.
CAWMETWLYGYTF
TGTGCCTGGATGGAGACTTGGCTCTATGGCTACACCTTC
>TRBV7-2|.|TRBJ1-5|.
CASSLGPYSNQPQHF
TGTGCCAGCAGCTTAGGCCCTTATAGCAATCAGCCCCAGCATTTT
>TRBV19|.|TRBJ1-1|few
CASSSYLDGPNTEAFF
TGTGCCAGTAGTAGTTACCTAGACGGGCCGAACACTGAAGCTTTCTTT
>TRBV6-1|.|TRBJ2-7|few
CATTTVSSYEQYF
TGTGCCACAACGACAGTCAGCTCCTACGAGCAGTACTTC
>TRBV6-5|.|TRBJ2-6|few
CASSYLGFSGANVLTF
TGTGCCAGCAGTTACCTGGGGTTCTCTGGGGCCAACGTCCTGACTTTC
>TRBV7-2|.|TRBJ2-7|few
CASSPVPGSWQYF
TGTGCCAGCAGCCCAGTCCCAGGGTCCTGGCAGTACTTC
>TRBV4-2|TRBD2|TRBJ2-1|few
CASSPPSSGIPNEQFF
TGTGCCAGCAGCCCTCCCTCTAGCGGGATTCCCAATGAGCAGTTCTTC
>TRBV9|TRBD2|TRBJ2-1|.
CASSVEGLASYNEQFF
TGTGCCAGCAGCGTAGAGGGACTAGCGTCCTACAATGAGCAGTTCTTC
>TRBV3-1|.|TRBJ2-7|.
CASSQAWTDDEQYF
TGTGCCAGCAGCCAAGCCTGGACAGACGACGAGCAGTACTTC
>TRBV15|.|TRBJ2-1|few
CATSRDLVIDNEQFF
TGTGCCACCAGCAGAGACCTAGTAATCGACAATGAGCAGTTCTTC
>TRBV6-5|.|TRBJ2-5|.
CASSRQSPGVSYQETQYF
TGTGCCAGCAGCAGACAATCTCCAGGGGTCTCGTACCAAGAGACCCAGTACTTC
>TRBV7-9|TRBD1|TRBJ1-4|.
CASSSWTGPTTNEKLFF
TGTGCCAGCAGCTCCTGGACAGGCCCGACGACTAATGAAAAACTGTTTTTT
>TRBV7-9|.|TRBJ1-2|few
CASTDTGPYGYTF
TGTGCCAGCACCGATACAGGGCCCTATGGCTACACCTTC
>TRBV12-3/TRBV12-4|.|TRBJ1-2|.
CASTQGYSYGYTF
TGTGCCAGCACCCAGGGTTATAGCTATGGCTACACCTTC
>TRBV7-9|.|TRBJ2-7|many
CASSPGAGGGYEQYF
TGTGCCAGCAGCCCCGGGGCAGGGGGAGGCTACGAGCAGTACTTC
>TRBV7-2|TRBD2|TRBJ2-3|.
CASSYTLLAGGQTDTQYF
TGTGCCAGCAGCTACACTCTACTAGCGGGAGGTCAAACAGATACGCAGTATTTT
>TRBV9|TRBD2|TRBJ2-3|.
CASSVDGSGTFTDTQYF
TGTGCCAGCAGCGTAGATGGTAGCGGGACTTTCACAGATACGCAGTATTTT
>TRBV4-1|TRBD1|TRBJ2-7|many
CASSEVGQGGSYEQYF
TGCGCCAGCAGCGAGGTGGGACAGGGTGGGTCCTACGAGCAGTACTTC
>TRBV4-1|.|TRBJ2-7|.
CASSQTPLVEQYF
TGCGCCAGCAGCCAAACTCCATTGGTCGAGCAGTACTTC
>TRBV12-3/TRBV12-4|TRBD1|TRBJ2-7|few
CASSYRGPDEQYF
TGTGCCAGCAGTTACAGGGGACCGGACGAGCAGTACTTC
>TRBV27|TRBD2|TRBJ2-1|few
CASSFSGDEQFF
TGTGCCAGCAGTTTTAGCGGGGATGAGCAGTTCTTC
>TRBV25-1|.|TRBJ1-3|.
CASSEGRAGNTIYF
TGTGCCAGCAGTGAGGGAAGGGCTGGAAACACCATATATTTT
>TRBV19|.|TRBJ1-2|few
CASLSRRDYGYTF
TGTGCCAGCCTTTCCCGACGGGACTATGGCTACACCTTC
>TRBV20-1|.|TRBJ2-1|.
CSAGGSSLSNEQFF
TGCAGTGCCGGGGGTTCCTCCCTTTCGAATGAGCAGTTCTTC
>TRBV4-1|.|TRBJ1-1|.
CASSPSAVSRSAEAFF
TGCGCCAGCAGCCCGTCGGCCGTTAGTCGGTCGGCTGAAGCTTTCTTT
>TRBV5-1|.|TRBJ2-7|.
CASSPDGTDGYEQYF
TGCGCCAGCAGCCCCGACGGGACGGACGGCTACGAGCAGTACTTC
>TRBV6-5|TRBD1|TRBJ1-6|.
CASKDRDSYNSPLHF
TGTGCCAGCAAGGACAGGGACTCCTATAATTCACCCCTCCACTTT
>TRBV23-1|TRBD1|TRBJ1-5|few
CASSAGTGKKPQHF
TGCGCCAGCAGTGCGGGGACAGGAAAGAAGCCCCAGCATTTT
>TRBV4-3|.|TRBJ1-2|.
CASSHLGADERGHGYTF
TGCGCCAGCAGCCATCTGGGGGCAGACGAGAGGGGCCATGGCTACACCTTC
>TRBV29-1|.|TRBJ2-5|few
CSVTPGARRDQYF
TGCAGCGTTACCCCCGGCGCGAGAAGAGACCAGTACTTC
>TRBV6-5|.|TRBJ2-1|few
CASRPGSSYNEQFF
TGTGCCAGCAGGCCAGGCAGCTCCTACAATGAGCAGTTCTTC
>TRBV5-6|.|TRBJ1-5|many
CASSSRAQPQHF
TGTGCCAGCAGCTCCCGGGCACAGCCCCAGCATTTT
>TRBV12-3/TRBV12-4|TRBD1|TRBJ2-5|few
CASRPSTGLETQYF
TGTGCCAGCAGACCCTCGACAGGGCTGGAGACCCAGTACTTC
>TRBV4-1|.|TRBJ1-6|.
CASSLDKSYNSPLHF
TGCGCCAGCAGCCTCGATAAGAGTTATAATTCACCCCTCCACTTT
>TRBV30|TRBD2|TRBJ2-3|.
CAWKREGEGTQYF
TGTGCCTGGAAGCGGGAGGGAGAGGGTACGCAGTATTTT
>TRBV29-1|TRBD2|TRBJ2-2|.
CSVEVAGGPTGELFF
TGCAGCGTTGAGGTAGCGGGGGGTCCTACCGGGGAGCTGTTTTTT
>TRBV6-2/TRBV6-3|.|TRBJ1-5|.
CASTSSTGSFGNQPQHF
TGTGCCAGCACCTCCTCGACAGGCTCTTTCGGGAATCAGCCCCAGCATTTT
>TRBV7-9|.|TRBJ1-1|.
CASSPLGVGNTEAFF
TGTGCCAGCAGCCCCCTGGGGGTAGGGAACACTGAAGCTTTCTTT
>TRBV7-2|.|TRBJ2-1|.
CASSLEEGPGNEQFF
TGTGCCAGCAGCTTAGAGGAGGGCCCTGGCAATGAGCAGTTCTTC